This T cell receptor beta chain came from a study of CD8 T cells in ankylosing spondylitis. Making use of molecular barcodes, quantitative 5'-RACE generated TCR beta libraries. TCRdb ran MiXCR on the 5' RACE reads and lists one entry per CDR3 protein. In the table there are about 450,000 distinct CDR3 sequences, more than 25% of which are singletons. The CDR3 spans 16 residues. Trimming removed 3 bases from V and 7 bases from J, with 18 bases in between. Germline V gene lookup returns CDR1 MGHRA and CDR2 YSYEKL. Findings and caveats of the study: Reports say disease-linked clones showed up significantly more in matched ankylosing spondylitis synovial fluid. Disease-associated clones were CD8+ and fairly uncommon in peripheral blood. What seemed typical of ankylosing spondylitis blood was a TCR beta motif built from several highly homologous variants.

A few counts support this clonotype. Its cognate antigen is unknown. The TCR originated in a male donor with ankylosing spondylitis. V gene TRBV4-1 combines with J gene TRBJ2-2; a possible D gene is TRBD1 (6 bases). Sequencing was performed on blood, either unsorted or a sorted T cell fraction (not recorded which). The CDR3 sequence: CASSQGNRVSGGELFF. CDR3 coding DNA: TGCGCCAGCAGCCAGGGCAACAGGGTGTCTGGCGGGGAGCTGTTTTTT.